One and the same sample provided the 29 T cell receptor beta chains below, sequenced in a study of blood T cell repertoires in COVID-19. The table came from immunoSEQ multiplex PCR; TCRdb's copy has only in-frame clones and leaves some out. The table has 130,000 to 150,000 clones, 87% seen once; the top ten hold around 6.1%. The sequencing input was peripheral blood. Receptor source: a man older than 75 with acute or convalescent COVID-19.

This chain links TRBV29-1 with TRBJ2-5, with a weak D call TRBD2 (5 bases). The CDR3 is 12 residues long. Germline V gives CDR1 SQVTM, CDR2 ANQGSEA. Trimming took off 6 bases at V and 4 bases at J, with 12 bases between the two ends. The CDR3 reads CSVNFGGETQYF. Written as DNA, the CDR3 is TGCAGCGTGAACTTCGGAGGAGAGACCCAGTACTTC.

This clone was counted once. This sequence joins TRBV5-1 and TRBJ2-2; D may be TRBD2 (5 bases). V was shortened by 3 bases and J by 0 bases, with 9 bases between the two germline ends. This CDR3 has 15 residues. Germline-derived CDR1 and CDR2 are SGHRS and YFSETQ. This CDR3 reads CASSSDSTNTGELFF. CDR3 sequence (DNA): TGCGCCAGCAGCTCGGACTCGACGAACACCGGGGAGCTGTTTTTT.

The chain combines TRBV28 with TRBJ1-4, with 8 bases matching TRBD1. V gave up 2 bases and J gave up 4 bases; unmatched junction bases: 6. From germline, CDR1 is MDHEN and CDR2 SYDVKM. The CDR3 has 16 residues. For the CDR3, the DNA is TGTGCCAGCAGTTTAAGACAGGGGCCATATAATGAAAAACTGTTTTTT. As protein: CASSLRQGPYNEKLFF.

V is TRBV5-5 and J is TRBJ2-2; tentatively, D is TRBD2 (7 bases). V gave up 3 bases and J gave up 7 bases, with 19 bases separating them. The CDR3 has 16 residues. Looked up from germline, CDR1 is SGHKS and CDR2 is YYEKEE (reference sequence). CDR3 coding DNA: TGTGCCAGCAGCTGGGACATAGCGGGTTTCGGCGGGGAGCTGTTTTTT. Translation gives CASSWDIAGFGGELFF.

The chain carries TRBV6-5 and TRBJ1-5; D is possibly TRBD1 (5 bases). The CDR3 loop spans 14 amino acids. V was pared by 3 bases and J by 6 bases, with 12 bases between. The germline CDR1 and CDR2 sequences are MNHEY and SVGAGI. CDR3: CASSYLQGSQPQHF. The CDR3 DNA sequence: TGTGCCAGCAGTTATCTGCAGGGTAGTCAGCCCCAGCATTTT.

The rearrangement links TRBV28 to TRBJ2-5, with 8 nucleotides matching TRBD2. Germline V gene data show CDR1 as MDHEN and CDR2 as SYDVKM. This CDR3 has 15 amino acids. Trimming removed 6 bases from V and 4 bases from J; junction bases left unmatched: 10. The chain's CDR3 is CASRGAGGALETQYF. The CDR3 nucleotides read TGTGCCAGCAGAGGGGCGGGGGGCGCGTTAGAGACCCAGTACTTC. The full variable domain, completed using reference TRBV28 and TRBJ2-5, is DVKVTQSSRYLVKRTGEKVFLECVQDMDHENMFWYRQDPGLGLRLIYFSYDVKMKEKGDIPEGYSVSREKKERFSLILESASTNQTSMYLCASRGAGGALETQYFGPGTRLLVL.

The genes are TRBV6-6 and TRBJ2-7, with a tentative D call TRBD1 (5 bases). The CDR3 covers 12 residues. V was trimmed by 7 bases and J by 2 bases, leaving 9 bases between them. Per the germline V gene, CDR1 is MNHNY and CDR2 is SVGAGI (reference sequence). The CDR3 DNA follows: TGTGCCAGCAAGGGCAGGGCCTACGAGCAGTACTTC. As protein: CASKGRAYEQYF.

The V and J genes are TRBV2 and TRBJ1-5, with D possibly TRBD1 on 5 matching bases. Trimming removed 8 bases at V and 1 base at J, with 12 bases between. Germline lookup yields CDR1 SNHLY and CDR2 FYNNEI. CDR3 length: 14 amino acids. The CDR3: CASGQDKSNQPQHF. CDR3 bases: TGTGCCAGCGGCCAGGACAAGAGCAATCAGCCCCAGCATTTT.

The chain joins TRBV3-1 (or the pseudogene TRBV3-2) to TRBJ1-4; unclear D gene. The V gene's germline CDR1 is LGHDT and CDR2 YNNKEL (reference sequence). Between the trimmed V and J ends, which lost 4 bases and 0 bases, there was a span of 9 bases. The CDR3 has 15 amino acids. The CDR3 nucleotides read TGTGCCAGCAGCCGAGGACTCGCAACTAATGAAAAACTGTTTTTT. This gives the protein CASSRGLATNEKLFF.

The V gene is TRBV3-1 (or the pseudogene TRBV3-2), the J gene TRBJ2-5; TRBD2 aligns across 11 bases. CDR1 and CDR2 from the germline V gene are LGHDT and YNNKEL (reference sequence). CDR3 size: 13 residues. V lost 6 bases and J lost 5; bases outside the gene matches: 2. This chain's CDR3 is CASSGTSGETQYF. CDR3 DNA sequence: TGTGCCAGCAGTGGGACTAGCGGTGAGACCCAGTACTTC.

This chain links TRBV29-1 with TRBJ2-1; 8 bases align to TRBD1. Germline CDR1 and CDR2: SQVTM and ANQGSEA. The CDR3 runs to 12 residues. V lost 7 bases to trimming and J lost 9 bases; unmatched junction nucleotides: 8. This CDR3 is CSGDRGRGEQFF. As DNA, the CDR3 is TGCAGCGGCGACAGGGGTCGGGGTGAGCAGTTCTTC.

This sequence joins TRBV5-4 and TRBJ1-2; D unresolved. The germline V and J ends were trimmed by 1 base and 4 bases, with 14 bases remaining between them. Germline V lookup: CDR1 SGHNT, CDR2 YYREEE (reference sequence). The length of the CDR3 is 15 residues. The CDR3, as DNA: TGTGCCAGCAGCTTGATTGAGGCTTCGGGCTATGGCTACACCTTC. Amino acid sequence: CASSLIEASGYGYTF. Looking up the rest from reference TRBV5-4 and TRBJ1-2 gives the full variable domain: ETGVTQSPTHLIKTRGQQVTLRCSSQSGHNTVSWYQQALGQGPQFIFQYYREEENGRGNFPPRFSGLQFPNYSSELNVNALELDDSALYLCASSLIEASGYGYTFGSGTRLTVV.

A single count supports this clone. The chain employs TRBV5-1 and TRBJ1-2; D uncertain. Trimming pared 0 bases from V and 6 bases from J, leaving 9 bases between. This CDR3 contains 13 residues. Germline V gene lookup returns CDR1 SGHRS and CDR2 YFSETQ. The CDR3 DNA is TGCGCCAGCAGCTTGGGGGCAGATAATGGCTACACCTTC. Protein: CASSLGADNGYTF.

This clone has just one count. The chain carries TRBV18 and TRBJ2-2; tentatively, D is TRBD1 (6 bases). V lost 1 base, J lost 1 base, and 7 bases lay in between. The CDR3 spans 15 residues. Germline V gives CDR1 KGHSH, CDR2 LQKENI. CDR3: CASSPQTGNTGELFF. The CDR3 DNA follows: TGTGCCAGCTCACCACAGACAGGGAACACCGGGGAGCTGTTTTTT. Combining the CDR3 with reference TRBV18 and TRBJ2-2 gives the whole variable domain NAGVMQNPRHLVRRRGQEARLRCSPMKGHSHVYWYRQLPEEGLKFMVYLQKENIIDESGMPKERFSAEFPKEGPSILRIQQVVRGDSAAYFCASSPQTGNTGELFFGEGSRLTVL.

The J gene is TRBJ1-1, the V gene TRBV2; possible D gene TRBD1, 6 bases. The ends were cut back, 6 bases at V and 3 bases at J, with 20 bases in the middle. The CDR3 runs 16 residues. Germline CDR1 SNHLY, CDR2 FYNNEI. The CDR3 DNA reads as TGTGCCAGCAGACCAAACGCCAGGGGAAGGGACACTGAAGCTTTCTTT. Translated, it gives CASRPNARGRDTEAFF. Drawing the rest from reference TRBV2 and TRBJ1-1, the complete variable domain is EPEVTQTPSHQVTQMGQEVILRCVPISNHLYFYWYRQILGQKVEFLVSFYNNEISEKSEIFDDQFSVERPDGSNFTLKIRSTKLEDSAMYFCASRPNARGRDTEAFFGQGTRLTVV.

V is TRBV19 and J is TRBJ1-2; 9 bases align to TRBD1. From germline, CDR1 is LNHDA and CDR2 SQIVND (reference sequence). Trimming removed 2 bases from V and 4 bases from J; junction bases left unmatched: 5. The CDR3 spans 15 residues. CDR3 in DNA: TGTGCCAGTAGTATATCGGACAGGGGAGGCTATGGCTACACCTTC. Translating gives CASSISDRGGYGYTF.

DNA of the CDR3: TGTGCCAGCAGCCCGGGACAGGAGGAGGGGAAACTGTTTTTT. Translated: CASSPGQEEGKLFF. The rearrangement links TRBV7-6 to TRBJ1-4; 8 nucleotides agree with TRBD1. J lost 11 bases, V lost 5 bases, and 10 bases had no gene match. Germline loops: CDR1 SGHVS, CDR2 FNYEAQ. The CDR3 runs 14 residues.

The CDR3 nucleotides are TGTGCCAGCAGAGGACAAGAAGTCTATGGCTACACCTTC. Translated: CASRGQEVYGYTF. V is TRBV6-5 and J is TRBJ1-2, with D possibly TRBD1 on 5 matching bases. Between the trimmed V and J ends, which lost 6 bases and 4 bases, there was a span of 12 bases. Germline values: CDR1 MNHEY, CDR2 SVGAGI. There are 13 residues in the CDR3.

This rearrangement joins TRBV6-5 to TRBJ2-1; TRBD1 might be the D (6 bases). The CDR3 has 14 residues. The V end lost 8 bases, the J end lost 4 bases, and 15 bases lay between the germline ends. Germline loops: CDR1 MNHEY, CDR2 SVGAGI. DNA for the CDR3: TGTGCCAGCTCTGCGGACAGCCGATACAATGAGCAGTTCTTC. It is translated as CASSADSRYNEQFF.

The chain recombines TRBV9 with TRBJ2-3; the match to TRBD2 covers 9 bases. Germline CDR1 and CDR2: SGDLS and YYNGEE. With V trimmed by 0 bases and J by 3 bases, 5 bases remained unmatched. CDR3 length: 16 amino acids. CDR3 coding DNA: TGTGCCAGCAGCGTAGAAGTAGCGGGAGCTACAGATACGCAGTATTTT. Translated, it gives CASSVEVAGATDTQYF.

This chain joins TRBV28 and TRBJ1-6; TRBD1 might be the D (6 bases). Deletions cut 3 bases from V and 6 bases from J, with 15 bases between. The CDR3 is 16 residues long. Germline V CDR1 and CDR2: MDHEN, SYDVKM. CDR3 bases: TGTGCCAGCAGTTTTGAAGGGGGTACCTTTAATTCACCCCTCCACTTT. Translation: CASSFEGGTFNSPLHF.

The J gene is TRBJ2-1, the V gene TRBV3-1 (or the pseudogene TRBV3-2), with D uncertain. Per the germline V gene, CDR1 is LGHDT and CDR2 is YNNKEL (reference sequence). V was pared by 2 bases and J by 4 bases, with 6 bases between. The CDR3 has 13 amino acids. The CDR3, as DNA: TGTGCCAGCAGCCAATCTAATTACAATGAGCAGTTCTTC. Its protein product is CASSQSNYNEQFF.

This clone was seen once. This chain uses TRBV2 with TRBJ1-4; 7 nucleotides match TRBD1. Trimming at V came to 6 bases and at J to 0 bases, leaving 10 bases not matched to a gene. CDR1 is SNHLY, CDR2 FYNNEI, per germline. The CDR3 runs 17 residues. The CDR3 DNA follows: TGTGCCAGCAGGGAGACCGGGACAGTGCCAACTAATGAAAAACTGTTTTTT. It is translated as CASRETGTVPTNEKLFF.

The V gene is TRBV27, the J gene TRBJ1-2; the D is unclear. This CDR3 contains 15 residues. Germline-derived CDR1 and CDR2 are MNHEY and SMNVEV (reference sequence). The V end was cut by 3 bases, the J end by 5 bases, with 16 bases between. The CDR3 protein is CASSFSGRQSYGYTF. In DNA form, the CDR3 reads TGTGCCAGCAGTTTCTCGGGGAGACAATCATATGGCTACACCTTC.

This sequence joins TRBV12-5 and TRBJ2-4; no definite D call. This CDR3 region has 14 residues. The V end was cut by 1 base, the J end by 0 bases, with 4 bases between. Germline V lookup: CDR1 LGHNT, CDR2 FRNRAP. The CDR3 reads CASGLALAKNIQYF. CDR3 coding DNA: TGTGCTAGTGGTTTGGCACTAGCCAAAAACATTCAGTACTTC. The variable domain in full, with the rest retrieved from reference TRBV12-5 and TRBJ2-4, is DARVTQTPRHKVTEMGQEVTMRCQPILGHNTVFWYRQTMMQGLELLAYFRNRAPLDDSGMPKDRFSAEMPDATLATLKIQPSEPRDSAVYFCASGLALAKNIQYFGAGTRLSVL.

The CDR3 nucleotides read TGTGCCAGCAGTAACAAAGAGACCCAGTACTTC. This translates into CASSNKETQYF. This rearrangement joins TRBV27 to TRBJ2-5, with D hard to call. Germline-derived CDR1 and CDR2 are MNHEY and SMNVEV (reference sequence). This CDR3 contains 11 residues. V was clipped by 5 bases and J by 3 bases, with 4 bases between them.

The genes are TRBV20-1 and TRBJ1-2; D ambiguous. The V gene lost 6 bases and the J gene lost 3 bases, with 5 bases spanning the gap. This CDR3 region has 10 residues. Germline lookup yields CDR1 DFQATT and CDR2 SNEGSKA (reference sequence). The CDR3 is CSAPDYGYTF. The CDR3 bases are TGCAGTGCCCCGGACTATGGCTACACCTTC.

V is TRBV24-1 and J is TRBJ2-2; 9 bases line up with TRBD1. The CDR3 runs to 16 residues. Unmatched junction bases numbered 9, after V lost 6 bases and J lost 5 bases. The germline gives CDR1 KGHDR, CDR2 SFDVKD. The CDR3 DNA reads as TGTGCCACCAGTAGACCCGGGACAGGGTTAACCGGGGAGCTGTTTTTT. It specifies CATSRPGTGLTGELFF.

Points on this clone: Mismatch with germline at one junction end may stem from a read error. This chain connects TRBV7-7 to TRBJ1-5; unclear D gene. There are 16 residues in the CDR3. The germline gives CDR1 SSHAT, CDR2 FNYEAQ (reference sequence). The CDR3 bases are TGTGCTAGCAGCTCTGAGGGAACGAACCCTAATCAGCCCCAGCATTTT. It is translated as CASSSEGTNPNQPQHF.